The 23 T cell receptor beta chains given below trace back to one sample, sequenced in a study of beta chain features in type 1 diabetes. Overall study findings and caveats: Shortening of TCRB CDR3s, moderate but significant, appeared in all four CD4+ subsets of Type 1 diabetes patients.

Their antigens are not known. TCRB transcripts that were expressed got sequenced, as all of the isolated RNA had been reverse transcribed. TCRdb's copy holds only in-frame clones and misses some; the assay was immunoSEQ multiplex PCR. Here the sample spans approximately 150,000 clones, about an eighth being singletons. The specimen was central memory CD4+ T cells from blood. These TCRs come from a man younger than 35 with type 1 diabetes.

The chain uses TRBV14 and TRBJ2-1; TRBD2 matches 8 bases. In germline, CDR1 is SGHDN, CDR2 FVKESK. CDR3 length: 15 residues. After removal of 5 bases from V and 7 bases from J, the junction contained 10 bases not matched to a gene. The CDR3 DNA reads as TGTGCCAGCAGCAGCCGCGGGGGGCTTTGGAATGAGCAGTTCTTC. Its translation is CASSSRGGLWNEQFF. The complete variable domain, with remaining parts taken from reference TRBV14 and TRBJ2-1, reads EAGVTQFPSHSVIEKGQTVTLRCDPISGHDNLYWYRRVMGKEIKFLLHFVKESKQDESGMPNNRFLAERTGGTYSTLKVQPAELEDSGVYFCASSSRGGLWNEQFFGPGTRLTVL.

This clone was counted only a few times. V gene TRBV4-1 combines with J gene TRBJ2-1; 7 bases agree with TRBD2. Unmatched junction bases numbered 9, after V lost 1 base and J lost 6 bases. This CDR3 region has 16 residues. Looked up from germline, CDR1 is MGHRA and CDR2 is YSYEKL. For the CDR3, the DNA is TGCGCCAGCAGCCAAGCGGCTACGACTAGCTTCAATGAGCAGTTCTTC. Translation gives CASSQAATTSFNEQFF.

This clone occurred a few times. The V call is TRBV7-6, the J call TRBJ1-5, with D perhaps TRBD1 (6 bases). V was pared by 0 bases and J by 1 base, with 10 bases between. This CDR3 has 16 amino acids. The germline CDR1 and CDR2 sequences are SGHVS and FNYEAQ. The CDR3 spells CASSLAAGASNQPQHF. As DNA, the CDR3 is TGTGCCAGCAGCTTAGCAGCAGGGGCAAGCAATCAGCCCCAGCATTTT.

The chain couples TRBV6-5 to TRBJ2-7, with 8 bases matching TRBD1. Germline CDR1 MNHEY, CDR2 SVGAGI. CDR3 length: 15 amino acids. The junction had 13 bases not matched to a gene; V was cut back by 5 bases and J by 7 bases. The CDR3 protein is CASSTRTGWLREQYF. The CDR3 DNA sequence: TGTGCCAGCAGTACCCGGACAGGGTGGCTCCGAGAGCAGTACTTC.

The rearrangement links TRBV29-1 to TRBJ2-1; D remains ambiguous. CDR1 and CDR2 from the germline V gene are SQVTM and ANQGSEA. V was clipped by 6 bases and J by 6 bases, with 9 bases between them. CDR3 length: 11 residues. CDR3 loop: CSVLEANEQFF. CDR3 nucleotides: TGCAGCGTCCTAGAGGCCAATGAGCAGTTCTTC.

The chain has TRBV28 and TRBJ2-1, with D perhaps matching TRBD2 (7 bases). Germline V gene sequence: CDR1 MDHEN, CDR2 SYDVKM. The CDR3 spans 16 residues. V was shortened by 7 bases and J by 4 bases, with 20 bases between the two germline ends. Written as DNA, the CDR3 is TGTGCCAGCACCCCCTCCTGGGGGGGCAGTTACAATGAGCAGTTCTTC. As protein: CASTPSWGGSYNEQFF.

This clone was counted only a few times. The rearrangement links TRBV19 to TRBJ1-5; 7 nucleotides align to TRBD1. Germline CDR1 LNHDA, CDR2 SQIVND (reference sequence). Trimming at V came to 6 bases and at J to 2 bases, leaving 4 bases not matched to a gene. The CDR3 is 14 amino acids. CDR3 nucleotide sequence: TGTGCCAGTAGCCTTACAGGGGGCAATCAGCCCCAGCATTTT. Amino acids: CASSLTGGNQPQHF.

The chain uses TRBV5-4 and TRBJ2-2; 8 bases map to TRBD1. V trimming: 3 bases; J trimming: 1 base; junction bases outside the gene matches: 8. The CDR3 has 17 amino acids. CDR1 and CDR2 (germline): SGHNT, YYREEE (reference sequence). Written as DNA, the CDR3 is TGTGCCAGCAGCTCCAATGCGGGGACAGGGAACACCGGGGAGCTGTTTTTT. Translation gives CASSSNAGTGNTGELFF.

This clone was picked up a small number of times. CDR3: CASSESDGDTEAFF. In DNA, the CDR3 is TGCGCCAGCAGTGAGTCGGATGGGGACACTGAAGCTTTCTTT. This rearrangement joins TRBV10-1 to TRBJ1-1; D gene unclear. The length of the CDR3 is 14 residues. The V gene lost 0 bases and the J gene lost 3 bases, with 8 bases spanning the gap. CDR1 and CDR2 (germline): WNHNN, SYGVQD (reference sequence).

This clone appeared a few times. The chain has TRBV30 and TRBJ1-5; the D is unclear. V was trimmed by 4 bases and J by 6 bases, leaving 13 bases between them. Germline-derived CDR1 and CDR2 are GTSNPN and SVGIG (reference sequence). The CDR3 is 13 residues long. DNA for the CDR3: TGTGCCTGGAAGCAAAAGGGAACTCAGCCCCAGCATTTT. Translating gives CAWKQKGTQPQHF.

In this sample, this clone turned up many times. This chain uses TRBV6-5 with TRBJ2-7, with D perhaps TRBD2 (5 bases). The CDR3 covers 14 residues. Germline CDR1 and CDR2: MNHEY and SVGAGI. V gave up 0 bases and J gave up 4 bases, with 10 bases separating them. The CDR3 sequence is CASSYSVGGYEQYF. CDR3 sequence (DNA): TGTGCCAGCAGTTACTCTGTTGGAGGTTACGAGCAGTACTTC.

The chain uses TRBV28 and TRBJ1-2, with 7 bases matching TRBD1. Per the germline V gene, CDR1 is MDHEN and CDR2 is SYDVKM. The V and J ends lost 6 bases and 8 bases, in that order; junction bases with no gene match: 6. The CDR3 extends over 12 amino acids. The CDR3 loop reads CASSELGGGYTF. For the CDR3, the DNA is TGTGCCAGCAGCGAGCTAGGGGGCGGCTACACCTTC.

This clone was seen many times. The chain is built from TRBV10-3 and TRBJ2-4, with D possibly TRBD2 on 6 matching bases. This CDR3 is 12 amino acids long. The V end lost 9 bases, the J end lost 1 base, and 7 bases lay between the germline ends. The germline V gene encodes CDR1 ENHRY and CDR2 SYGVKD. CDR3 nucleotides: TGTGCCATTGGGGGGGCCAAAAACATTCAGTACTTC. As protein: CAIGGAKNIQYF.

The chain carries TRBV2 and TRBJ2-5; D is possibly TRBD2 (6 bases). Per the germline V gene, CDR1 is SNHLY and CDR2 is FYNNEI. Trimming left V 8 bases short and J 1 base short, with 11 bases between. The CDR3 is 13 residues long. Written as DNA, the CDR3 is TGTGCCAGCGATAGGAGGGTCCAAGAGACCCAGTACTTC. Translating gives CASDRRVQETQYF.

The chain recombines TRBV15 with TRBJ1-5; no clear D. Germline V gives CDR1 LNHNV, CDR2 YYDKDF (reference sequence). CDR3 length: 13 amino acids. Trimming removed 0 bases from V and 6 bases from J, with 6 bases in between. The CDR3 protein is CATSRDGFQPQHF. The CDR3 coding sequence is TGTGCCACCAGCAGAGATGGGTTTCAGCCCCAGCATTTT.

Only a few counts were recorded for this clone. CDR3 amino acids: CASSPTLNTEAFF. The CDR3 coding sequence is TGTGCCAGCTCACCGACACTGAACACTGAAGCTTTCTTT. The chain has TRBV18 and TRBJ1-1, with no clear D. Germline V gene sequence: CDR1 KGHSH, CDR2 LQKENI. V lost 3 bases and J lost 0, with 5 bases in between. The CDR3 is 13 amino acids.

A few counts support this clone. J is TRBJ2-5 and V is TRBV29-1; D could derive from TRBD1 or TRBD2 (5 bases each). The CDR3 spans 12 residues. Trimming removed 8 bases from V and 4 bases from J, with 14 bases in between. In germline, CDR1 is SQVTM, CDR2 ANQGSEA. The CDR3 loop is CSLGKQGETQYF. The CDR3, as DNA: TGCAGCCTCGGGAAGCAGGGAGAGACCCAGTACTTC.

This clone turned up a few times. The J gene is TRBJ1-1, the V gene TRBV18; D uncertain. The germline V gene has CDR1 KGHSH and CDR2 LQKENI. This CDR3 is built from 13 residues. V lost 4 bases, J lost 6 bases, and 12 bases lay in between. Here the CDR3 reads CASSLIGDAEAFF. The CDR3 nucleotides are TGTGCCAGCTCACTGATAGGAGATGCTGAAGCTTTCTTT.

CDR3 DNA: TGCAGCGTTGGCGGGACAGGAGGCCACGAGCAGTACTTC. Translating it yields CSVGGTGGHEQYF. The chain couples TRBV29-1 to TRBJ2-7; 8 nucleotides match TRBD1. With V trimmed by 4 bases and J by 5 bases, 7 bases remained unmatched. Germline CDR1 is SQVTM and CDR2 is ANQGSEA. The CDR3 has 13 amino acids.

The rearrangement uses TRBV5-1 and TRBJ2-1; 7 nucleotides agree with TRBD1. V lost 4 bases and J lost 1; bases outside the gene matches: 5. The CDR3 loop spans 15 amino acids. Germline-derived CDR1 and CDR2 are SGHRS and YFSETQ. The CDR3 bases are TGCGCCAGCAGCCGAGGGACAGAATCCTACAATGAGCAGTTCTTC. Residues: CASSRGTESYNEQFF.

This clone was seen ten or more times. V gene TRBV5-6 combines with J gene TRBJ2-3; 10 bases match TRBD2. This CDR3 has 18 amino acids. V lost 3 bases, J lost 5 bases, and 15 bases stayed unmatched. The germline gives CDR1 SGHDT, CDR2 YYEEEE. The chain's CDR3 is CASSWASSGGRGGDTQYF. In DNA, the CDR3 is TGTGCCAGCAGCTGGGCGTCTAGCGGGGGAAGAGGGGGAGATACGCAGTATTTT.

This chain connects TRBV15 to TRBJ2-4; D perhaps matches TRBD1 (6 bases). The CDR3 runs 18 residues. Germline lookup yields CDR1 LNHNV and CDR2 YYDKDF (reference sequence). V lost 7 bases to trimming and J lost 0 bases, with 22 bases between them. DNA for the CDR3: TGTGCCACCACCCTTACAGGGAATAACATACCAGCCAAAAACATTCAGTACTTC. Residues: CATTLTGNNIPAKNIQYF.

The CDR3 DNA follows: TGTGCCAGCAGCCTCGCGGGGGGCAGGGAGACCTACGAGCAGTACTTC. It specifies CASSLAGGRETYEQYF. The chain joins TRBV9 to TRBJ2-7, with TRBD2 matching 8 bases. The germline V gene has CDR1 SGDLS and CDR2 YYNGEE. With V trimmed by 4 bases and J by 2 bases, 11 bases remained unmatched. The CDR3 is 16 residues long. Supplemented by reference TRBV9 and TRBJ2-7, the full variable domain reads DSGVTQTPKHLITATGQRVTLRCSPRSGDLSVYWYQQSLDQGLQFLIQYYNGEERAKGNILERFSAQQFPDLHSELNLSSLELGDSALYFCASSLAGGRETYEQYFGPGTRLTVT.